This is a list of T cell receptor beta chains from one sample in a study of blood T cells in healthy people across ages. TCRdb called the 5' RACE reads again in MiXCR, with one record for every CDR3 protein. The sample yields about 540,000 distinct CDR3 sequences, 24% seen once. The data also belong to a second study, concerning T cells of mothers and their children.

The sample taken for sequencing was blood. These receptors were obtained from a boy aged 5 to 17 in good health. Both conserved end residues are part of each CDR3. The order of the fields is J gene, clone size, V gene, D gene, CDR3 protein, CDR3 DNA. A D gene is named only where the DNA matches it firmly. Clone sizes are given selectively: once, few, many, or a class where the clone is expanded.

j_gene: TRBJ2-2
abundance: -
v_gene: TRBV12-3/TRBV12-4
d_gene: -
CDR3aa: CASSLNMDTGELFF
CDR3nt: TGTGCCAGCAGTTTAAATATGGACACCGGGGAGCTGTTTTTT

j_gene: TRBJ1-5
abundance: few
v_gene: TRBV12-3/TRBV12-4
d_gene: -
CDR3aa: CASSFMAGIRNQPQHF
CDR3nt: TGTGCCAGCAGTTTTATGGCAGGGATCCGCAATCAGCCCCAGCATTTT

j_gene: TRBJ2-5
abundance: many
v_gene: TRBV7-9
d_gene: -
CDR3aa: CASSLSSQQETQYF
CDR3nt: TGTGCCAGCAGCTTATCCTCACAGCAAGAGACCCAGTACTTC

j_gene: TRBJ1-5
abundance: -
v_gene: TRBV12-3/TRBV12-4
d_gene: -
CDR3aa: CASSLQQGNQPQHF
CDR3nt: TGTGCCAGCAGCTTGCAACAGGGAAATCAGCCCCAGCATTTT

j_gene: TRBJ2-7
abundance: many
v_gene: TRBV7-9
d_gene: TRBD1
CDR3aa: CASSSSDRAPYEQYF
CDR3nt: TGTGCCAGCAGCTCGTCGGACAGGGCCCCCTACGAGCAGTACTTC

j_gene: TRBJ1-1
abundance: -
v_gene: TRBV3-1
d_gene: -
CDR3aa: CASTRRGTEAFF
CDR3nt: TGTGCCAGCACCCGCCGGGGCACTGAAGCTTTCTTT

j_gene: TRBJ2-1
abundance: -
v_gene: TRBV6-1
d_gene: -
CDR3aa: CASSDNDGVRNEQFF
CDR3nt: TGTGCCAGCAGTGATAATGACGGGGTTCGTAATGAGCAGTTCTTC

j_gene: TRBJ1-1
abundance: few
v_gene: TRBV10-3
d_gene: -
CDR3aa: CAISEDGRAFF
CDR3nt: TGTGCCATCAGTGAGGACGGCCGAGCTTTCTTT

j_gene: TRBJ2-2
abundance: -
v_gene: TRBV21-1
d_gene: -
CDR3aa: CASSKKRSSAGEGGELFF
CDR3nt: TGTGCCAGCAGCAAAAAACGGTCGTCGGCGGGAGAGGGCGGGGAGCTGTTTTTT

j_gene: TRBJ1-5
abundance: few
v_gene: TRBV27
d_gene: -
CDR3aa: CASSLSPGTAESNNQPQHF
CDR3nt: TGTGCCAGCAGTTTATCGCCCGGGACCGCGGAAAGTAACAATCAGCCCCAGCATTTT

j_gene: TRBJ2-1
abundance: -
v_gene: TRBV10-3
d_gene: TRBD2
CDR3aa: CAIRPPGLAGGPNYNEQFF
CDR3nt: TGTGCCATCAGACCCCCGGGACTAGCGGGAGGGCCGAACTACAATGAGCAGTTCTTC

j_gene: TRBJ1-4
abundance: few
v_gene: TRBV6-5
d_gene: -
CDR3aa: CASSYSPPGRATNEKLFF
CDR3nt: TGTGCCAGCAGTTACTCGCCCCCGGGCCGAGCAACTAATGAAAAACTGTTTTTT

j_gene: TRBJ1-2
abundance: few
v_gene: TRBV27
d_gene: -
CDR3aa: CASSPAPWGSNYGYTF
CDR3nt: TGTGCCAGCAGCCCGGCCCCCTGGGGTTCCAACTATGGCTACACCTTC

j_gene: TRBJ1-1
abundance: -
v_gene: TRBV28
d_gene: -
CDR3aa: CASSDRRGQGHTEASF
CDR3nt: TGTGCCAGCAGTGACCGCCGTGGGCAGGGTCATACTGAAGCTTCCTTT

j_gene: TRBJ2-2
abundance: -
v_gene: TRBV7-9
d_gene: -
CDR3aa: CASAGTGSVAGAGELFF
CDR3nt: TGTGCCAGCGCCGGGACAGGGTCAGTAGCGGGAGCCGGGGAGCTGTTTTTT

j_gene: TRBJ1-1
abundance: -
v_gene: TRBV11-2
d_gene: -
CDR3aa: CASSPIPLGGAFF
CDR3nt: TGTGCCAGCAGCCCGATTCCCCTCGGAGGAGCTTTCTTT

j_gene: TRBJ2-1
abundance: -
v_gene: TRBV7-2
d_gene: -
CDR3aa: CAAADGPLEDVEQFF
CDR3nt: TGTGCCGCGGCGGATGGACCCTTGGAGGATGTTGAGCAGTTCTTC

j_gene: TRBJ2-5
abundance: -
v_gene: TRBV18
d_gene: -
CDR3aa: CASSPDPSGGAQYF
CDR3nt: TGTGCCAGCTCACCCGACCCCTCTGGAGGGGCCCAGTACTTC

j_gene: TRBJ1-1
abundance: -
v_gene: TRBV29-1
d_gene: -
CDR3aa: CSVDTGINTEAFF
CDR3nt: TGCAGCGTTGATACTGGGATAAACACTGAAGCTTTCTTT

j_gene: TRBJ2-5
abundance: -
v_gene: TRBV9
d_gene: -
CDR3aa: CASSVGATLQETQYF
CDR3nt: TGTGCCAGCAGCGTAGGGGCGACTCTCCAAGAGACCCAGTACTTC

j_gene: TRBJ2-5
abundance: -
v_gene: TRBV7-9
d_gene: -
CDR3aa: CASSFNPEPSRETQYF
CDR3nt: TGTGCCAGCAGCTTCAACCCCGAGCCTTCCCGGGAGACCCAGTACTTC

j_gene: TRBJ2-5
abundance: -
v_gene: TRBV7-9
d_gene: -
CDR3aa: CASRLAVQETQYF
CDR3nt: TGTGCCAGCAGGCTAGCCGTTCAAGAGACCCAGTACTTC

j_gene: TRBJ1-1
abundance: -
v_gene: TRBV20-1
d_gene: -
CDR3aa: CSARGASNTEAFF
CDR3nt: TGCAGTGCTAGAGGAGCGTCGAACACTGAAGCTTTCTTT

j_gene: TRBJ2-7
abundance: few
v_gene: TRBV6-1
d_gene: -
CDR3aa: CASSTGTEPSEQYF
CDR3nt: TGTGCCAGCAGCACCGGGACCGAGCCCTCCGAGCAGTACTTC

j_gene: TRBJ2-1
abundance: -
v_gene: TRBV5-1
d_gene: TRBD2
CDR3aa: CASSRGGGSYNEQFF
CDR3nt: TGCGCCAGCAGCCGGGGGGGAGGCTCCTACAATGAGCAGTTCTTC

j_gene: TRBJ1-1
abundance: few
v_gene: TRBV15
d_gene: TRBD1
CDR3aa: CATSRSGGRVNTEAFF
CDR3nt: TGTGCCACCAGCAGATCAGGGGGCAGGGTGAACACTGAAGCTTTCTTT

j_gene: TRBJ1-2
abundance: few
v_gene: TRBV29-1
d_gene: -
CDR3aa: CSVHDGFGYTF
CDR3nt: TGCAGCGTCCACGACGGGTTCGGCTACACCTTC

j_gene: TRBJ2-1
abundance: many
v_gene: TRBV24-1
d_gene: TRBD1
CDR3aa: CATTDTGGNEQFF
CDR3nt: TGTGCCACCACTGACACAGGGGGAAATGAGCAGTTCTTC

j_gene: TRBJ2-2
abundance: few
v_gene: TRBV3-1
d_gene: -
CDR3aa: CASSYIQGNTGELFF
CDR3nt: TGTGCCAGCAGCTACATCCAGGGGAACACCGGGGAGCTGTTTTTT

j_gene: TRBJ2-3
abundance: -
v_gene: TRBV20-1
d_gene: TRBD1
CDR3aa: CSATTGVGTDTQYF
CDR3nt: TGCAGTGCTACCACAGGGGTTGGGACAGATACGCAGTATTTT

j_gene: TRBJ2-2
abundance: -
v_gene: TRBV29-1
d_gene: -
CDR3aa: CAGPGQNTGELFF
CDR3nt: TGCGCCGGGCCGGGACAGAACACCGGGGAGCTGTTTTTT

j_gene: TRBJ2-7
abundance: few
v_gene: TRBV28
d_gene: -
CDR3aa: CASGRDEQYF
CDR3nt: TGTGCCAGCGGCAGGGACGAGCAGTACTTC

j_gene: TRBJ2-1
abundance: many
v_gene: TRBV14
d_gene: -
CDR3aa: CASSYIRGEQFF
CDR3nt: TGTGCCAGCAGCTATATAAGGGGTGAGCAGTTCTTC

j_gene: TRBJ2-1
abundance: -
v_gene: TRBV9
d_gene: -
CDR3aa: CASSSRGQPYNEQFF
CDR3nt: TGTGCCAGCAGCTCTCGGGGTCAACCCTACAATGAGCAGTTCTTC

j_gene: TRBJ2-5
abundance: -
v_gene: TRBV6-2/TRBV6-3
d_gene: -
CDR3aa: CASRETANQETQYF
CDR3nt: TGTGCCAGCAGGGAGACAGCTAACCAAGAGACCCAGTACTTC

j_gene: TRBJ2-5
abundance: few
v_gene: TRBV12-5
d_gene: -
CDR3aa: CASGLARYRKETQYF
CDR3nt: TGTGCTAGTGGTTTGGCGCGGTACAGGAAAGAGACCCAGTACTTC

j_gene: TRBJ1-4
abundance: -
v_gene: TRBV12-3/TRBV12-4
d_gene: -
CDR3aa: CASSLGGTRREKLFF
CDR3nt: TGTGCCAGCAGTTTGGGAGGGACGAGACGTGAAAAACTGTTTTTT

j_gene: TRBJ1-6
abundance: -
v_gene: TRBV7-2
d_gene: TRBD1
CDR3aa: CASSLADRGPYSPLHF
CDR3nt: TGTGCCAGCAGCTTAGCCGACAGGGGGCCGTATTCACCCCTCCACTTT

j_gene: TRBJ2-6
abundance: many
v_gene: TRBV24-1
d_gene: -
CDR3aa: CATSGTGSGANVLTF
CDR3nt: TGTGCCACCAGTGGTACAGGCTCTGGGGCCAACGTCCTGACTTTC

j_gene: TRBJ2-4
abundance: -
v_gene: TRBV7-6
d_gene: TRBD1
CDR3aa: CASSRGTGSGKNIQYF
CDR3nt: TGTGCCAGCAGCCGAGGGACAGGGTCGGGCAAAAACATTCAGTACTTC

j_gene: TRBJ2-1
abundance: -
v_gene: TRBV20-1
d_gene: -
CDR3aa: CSARSWRMERNEQFF
CDR3nt: TGCAGTGCTAGGTCCTGGCGGATGGAGAGGAATGAGCAGTTCTTC

j_gene: TRBJ2-3
abundance: many
v_gene: TRBV9
d_gene: -
CDR3aa: CASSDEADTQYF
CDR3nt: TGTGCCAGCAGCGACGAGGCGGATACGCAGTATTTT

j_gene: TRBJ2-1
abundance: -
v_gene: TRBV14
d_gene: TRBD2
CDR3aa: CASHELGLAAYNEQFF
CDR3nt: TGTGCCAGCCACGAACTGGGACTAGCGGCCTACAATGAGCAGTTCTTC

j_gene: TRBJ1-1
abundance: few
v_gene: TRBV7-2
d_gene: TRBD1
CDR3aa: CASSPGGPMNTEAFF
CDR3nt: TGTGCCAGCAGCCCAGGGGGGCCCATGAACACTGAAGCTTTCTTT